These T cell receptor beta chains were read from a single sample in a study of blood T cells in healthy people across ages. MiXCR was run by TCRdb on the 5' RACE reads, yielding one entry per CDR3 protein. The profile shows about 1.6 million distinct CDR3 sequences, roughly 30% of them singletons. The sequenced sample was blood. The receptors stem from a woman aged 25 to 45 in good health. Both conserved end residues are part of each CDR3. A D gene is named only where the DNA matches it firmly. Clone size appears in some rows only: once, few, many, or a class for an expanded clone.

J	V	D	size	DNA	CDR3
TRBJ2-4	TRBV4-1	.	.	TGCGCCAGCAGCCAAACGATGGGGGAAAACATTCAGTACTTC	CASSQTMGENIQYF
TRBJ1-1	TRBV20-1	.	.	TGCAGTGCCGACGCGAAAACTAAGAACACTGAAGCTTTCTTT	CSADAKTKNTEAFF
TRBJ2-1	TRBV12-3/TRBV12-4	.	few	TGTGCCAGCAGTTTGGAGGGGCGAGGGGACAATGAGCAGTTCTTC	CASSLEGRGDNEQFF
TRBJ1-2	TRBV2	.	.	TGTGCCAGCAGTTCGCACCTCCGGGACGGGCCTAACTATGGCTACACCTTC	CASSSHLRDGPNYGYTF
TRBJ2-5	TRBV5-5	.	.	TGTGCCAGCAGCTTGAAACAACCCCAAGAGACCCAGTACTTC	CASSLKQPQETQYF
TRBJ2-7	TRBV21-1	.	few	TGTGCCAGCAGCAAAGGGCCAGTCAGCTCCTACGAGCAGTACTTC	CASSKGPVSSYEQYF
TRBJ1-1	TRBV20-1	TRBD1	.	TGCAGTGCTATTAGGGACAGCGTGAACACTGAAGCTTTCTTT	CSAIRDSVNTEAFF
TRBJ1-3	TRBV9	.	.	TGTGCCAGCAGCGTAGTAAGCTCTGGAAACACCATATATTTT	CASSVVSSGNTIYF
TRBJ1-6	TRBV6-5	TRBD1	.	TGTGCCAGCAGAATGGGGGACAGGGCGTATAATTCACCCCTCCACTTT	CASRMGDRAYNSPLHF
TRBJ2-1	TRBV14	TRBD1	few	TGTGCCAGCAGCCAGACGGGACAGGGCCCTGAGCAGTTCTTC	CASSQTGQGPEQFF
TRBJ1-2	TRBV30	.	.	TGTGCCTGGAGTGTAGGGCACCCTTCGAACTATGGCTACACCTTC	CAWSVGHPSNYGYTF
TRBJ2-5	TRBV20-1	.	.	TGCAGTGCTATCGTCCTAGGGGATAGGGAGGCCCAGTACTTC	CSAIVLGDREAQYF
TRBJ1-1	TRBV5-6	.	.	TGTGCCAGCAGCCGTCCAGGGTCTACCACTGAAGCTTTCTTT	CASSRPGSTTEAFF
TRBJ2-7	TRBV28	TRBD2	.	TGTGCCAGCAGCAGCCGGGGGGGCTTATTCAACGAGCAGTACTTC	CASSSRGGLFNEQYF
TRBJ2-7	TRBV20-1	.	.	TGCGGTGTCTCTCCCGGGCTCTCCTACGAGCAGTACTTC	CGVSPGLSYEQYF
TRBJ2-7	TRBV5-1	TRBD2	few	TGCGCCAGCAGCCTGGGACTAGCGGGAGAGGACTACGAGCAGTACTTC	CASSLGLAGEDYEQYF
TRBJ1-6	TRBV12-3/TRBV12-4	.	few	TGTGCCAGCAGTTTAATCCTTTATAATTCACCCCTCCACTTT	CASSLILYNSPLHF
TRBJ2-1	TRBV7-2	.	.	TGTGCCAGCAGCTTAGACGGGGTATCCTACAATGAGCAGGTCTTC	CASSLDGVSYNEQVF
TRBJ1-2	TRBV5-1	TRBD1	.	TGCGCCAGCAGCTTACCGGGACAGGTAGATGGCTACACCTTC	CASSLPGQVDGYTF
TRBJ2-5	TRBV7-2	.	.	TGTGCCAGCAGCTCAGTTCGTAAAGAGACCCAGTACTTC	CASSSVRKETQYF
TRBJ2-3	TRBV12-3/TRBV12-4	.	.	TGTGCCAGCAGTTTAGGGACAGTTAGAGCAGATGTGCAGTATTTT	CASSLGTVRADVQYF
TRBJ1-2	TRBV29-1	.	few	TGCAGCGTTTTAAGACAGGTTTTCCCCTATGGCTACACCTTC	CSVLRQVFPYGYTF
TRBJ1-5	TRBV10-3	.	.	TGTGCTATCAGTGGAGGGGGATTTGAGCCCCAGCATTTT	CAISGGGFEPQHF
TRBJ2-4	TRBV7-9	TRBD1	.	TGTGCCAGCAGCTCAGGGCCGACGGGACAGTCTGACATTCAGTACTTC	CASSSGPTGQSDIQYF
TRBJ2-2	TRBV9	TRBD1	.	TGTGCCAGCAGCGGACTACTGACAGGGGACCTGGGCACCGGGGAGCTGTTTTTT	CASSGLLTGDLGTGELFF
TRBJ2-2	TRBV7-3	.	.	TGTGCCAGCAGCTTAGCAGGCTTGAACACCGGGGAGCGGTTTTTT	CASSLAGLNTGERFF
TRBJ1-1	TRBV29-1	.	.	TGCAGCGTCGTGGGGGGGGGTAACACTGAAGCTTTCTTT	CSVVGGGNTEAFF
TRBJ1-3	TRBV12-3/TRBV12-4	.	.	TGTGCCAGCAGTTTAGGACATCCAAACACTGGAAACACCATATATTTT	CASSLGHPNTGNTIYF
TRBJ2-5	TRBV6-5	.	many	TGTGCCAGCCGCTCCCACGACAGGCAAGAGACCCAGTACTTC	CASRSHDRQETQYF
TRBJ1-1	TRBV28	TRBD1	.	TGTGCCAGCAGTTTGATCGGGACAGGGGACACTGAAGCTTTCTTT	CASSLIGTGDTEAFF
TRBJ1-2	TRBV20-1	TRBD1	.	TGCAGTGCCCACCCCCCGGGGACAGGGACCCGCGGCTACACCTTC	CSAHPPGTGTRGYTF
TRBJ2-5	TRBV9	.	few	TGTGCCAGCAGCGTAGTTAGCAGTTGGGGAGAGACCCAGTACTTC	CASSVVSSWGETQYF
TRBJ2-1	TRBV6-2/TRBV6-3	.	.	TGTGCCAGCAGGAGCGGCAACTCCTACAATGAGCAGTTCTTC	CASRSGNSYNEQFF
TRBJ1-1	TRBV29-1	.	.	TGCAGCGTTCGACTTGGGGGAGAGACTGAAGCTTTCTTT	CSVRLGGETEAFF
TRBJ2-5	TRBV5-6	.	few	TGTGCCAGCAGCTTCGGTGGGGTTAAAGAGACCCAGTACTTC	CASSFGGVKETQYF
TRBJ2-1	TRBV18	TRBD1	once	TGTGCCAGCTCACAACGGGACAGGGCCGCTGAGCAGTTCTTC	CASSQRDRAAEQFF
TRBJ2-1	TRBV6-2/TRBV6-3	TRBD2	many	TGTGCCAGCAGCCGGGGGGGACAACGGGGGTATGAGCAGTTCTTC	CASSRGGQRGYEQFF
TRBJ2-3	TRBV18	TRBD2	.	TGTGCCAGCTCACCCGGGACTATCCAAACGCAGTATTTT	CASSPGTIQTQYF
TRBJ2-1	TRBV15	TRBD2	.	TGTGCCACCAGCAGCACAGATAGCGGGAACTTCAATGAGCAGTTCTTC	CATSSTDSGNFNEQFF
TRBJ2-3	TRBV4-2	TRBD2	.	TGTGCCAGCAGCCAAGATAGGGGGCTAGCGGGGGGCACAGATACGCAGTATTTT	CASSQDRGLAGGTDTQYF
TRBJ2-7	TRBV5-1	.	.	TGCGCCAGCAGCTCCAGGGTGGCCTACGAGCAGTACTTC	CASSSRVAYEQYF
TRBJ2-1	TRBV3-1	.	.	TGTGCCAGCAGCCAAGGGCCCCGGCCCAATCAGTTCTTC	CASSQGPRPNQFF
TRBJ1-2	TRBV5-1	TRBD1	.	TGCGCCAGCAGCCTCGAAACAGGGGGGGTCTCTAACTATGGCTACACCTTC	CASSLETGGVSNYGYTF
TRBJ2-1	TRBV7-3	.	.	TGTGCCAGCAGCTTCCGCGCGAGCTCCTACAATGAGCAGTTCTTC	CASSFRASSYNEQFF
TRBJ1-2	TRBV29-1	TRBD1	many	TGCAGCGTTGATGGACAGGGTATAGGCTATGGCTACACCTTC	CSVDGQGIGYGYTF
TRBJ2-5	TRBV20-1	.	few	TGCAGTGCGCATACAAGCACGGCGGAGACCCAGTACTTC	CSAHTSTAETQYF
TRBJ2-5	TRBV7-8	TRBD2	few	TGTGCCAGCAGCTGGGGACTAGCGGGACCTCGTGAGACCCAGTACTTC	CASSWGLAGPRETQYF
TRBJ2-1	TRBV6-6	TRBD2	.	TGTGCCAGCAGTTACCCGGTACTAGCGGGGGGCGTAAGTGAGCAGTTCTTC	CASSYPVLAGGVSEQFF
TRBJ2-1	TRBV4-1	TRBD2	few	TGCGCCAGCAGCCAAGACTGGAAGGCGGGAGGGGGGAATGAGCAGTTCTTC	CASSQDWKAGGGNEQFF